This section outlines one T cell receptor (beta chain) sequence together with its context. The antigen is undetermined. With 4 bases removed from V and 11 bases from J, the gap between germline ends came to 14 bases. The germline CDR1 and CDR2 sequences are WNHNN and SYGVQD (reference sequence). CDR3 length: 12 amino acids. The data originate from a study of graft-versus-host responses after intestinal transplantation. Libraries were prepared by immunoSEQ multiplex PCR; TCRdb keeps only in-frame clonotypes and omits some of them. The table has roughly 85,000 clones, roughly 90% seen once. The study, taken as a whole, reports: The highest levels of circulating GvH clones went along with early declines in HvG clones after transplant. Where graft-donor T cell macrochimerism was present, patients had high graft-versus-host to host-versus-graft clonal ratios in allografts.

The source material was unstimulated CD8+ T cells sorted from spleen or lymph node cells, sampled before transplant. The source is a human donor who was the organ donor for an intestinal transplant. The V and J genes are TRBV10-1 and TRBJ2-5; possibly TRBD2 for D (6 bases). In nucleotides, the CDR3 is TGCGCCAGCAGTGCCGGGCCGGGAGAGCAGTACTTC. The encoded protein is CASSAGPGEQYF.